Below, 16 T cell receptor beta chains from the same sample are listed, as sequenced in a study of blood T cell repertoires in COVID-19. The method was immunoSEQ multiplex PCR; TCRdb's version includes in-frame clones alone and lacks a portion of them. The top ten clones hold 6.5% to 8.5% of a sample with fewer than 250,000 clones, around 81% of them seen once. Input material: PBMCs or T cells enriched from blood (not recorded which). The source is a woman aged 40 to 50 with acute COVID-19.

This CDR3 reads CASSPWAYSSGNTIYF. CDR3 DNA sequence: TGCGCCAGCAGCCCCTGGGCGTACTCCTCTGGAAACACCATATATTTT. This chain uses TRBV4-1 with TRBJ1-3; D is ambiguous. With 4 bases removed from V and 0 bases from J, the gap between germline ends came to 13 bases. The germline V gene encodes CDR1 MGHRA and CDR2 YSYEKL. The length of the CDR3 is 16 residues.

This chain joins TRBV19 and TRBJ1-5; D possibly corresponds to TRBD1 (6 bases). The CDR3 consists of 16 residues. The V gene lost 4 bases and the J gene lost 0 bases, with 13 bases spanning the gap. Per germline, CDR1 LNHDA and CDR2 SQIVND (reference sequence). CDR3: CASSRSGETSNQPQHF. CDR3 DNA sequence: TGTGCCAGTAGTAGATCAGGGGAGACTAGCAATCAGCCCCAGCATTTT.

This clone was picked up a small number of times. The rearrangement links TRBV12-3 or TRBV12-4 to TRBJ1-2; 7 bases fit TRBD1. This CDR3 region has 13 residues. The V and J ends lost 2 bases and 7 bases, in that order; junction bases with no gene match: 4. The CDR3 DNA sequence: TGTGCCAGCAGTTTATCAGGGGGTGGTGGCTACACCTTC. It translates to CASSLSGGGGYTF.

This clone has a single count. V is TRBV6-5 and J is TRBJ1-3, with D perhaps matching TRBD1 (5 bases). Germline V gene lookup returns CDR1 MNHEY and CDR2 SVGAGI. CDR3 size: 15 residues. Trimming took 10 bases from V and 0 from J, leaving 16 bases between them. CDR3 protein: CATRDSFRSGNTIYF. Here the CDR3 DNA reads TGTGCCACTCGCGACAGCTTTCGCTCTGGAAACACCATATATTTT.

The gene calls are TRBV28 and TRBJ1-5, with a possible D match to TRBD1 (5 bases). The CDR3 runs to 16 residues. The ends were cut back, 4 bases at V and 2 bases at J, with 15 bases in the middle. Per the germline V gene, CDR1 is MDHEN and CDR2 is SYDVKM. The CDR3 DNA is TGTGCCAGCAGTTCCACTAGCCCGGGGGGCAATCAGCCCCAGCATTTT. Residues: CASSSTSPGGNQPQHF.

The chain carries TRBV11-3 and TRBJ2-1, with 14 bases identical to TRBD2. Unmatched junction bases numbered 9, after V lost 5 bases and J lost 3 bases. The CDR3 covers 18 residues. Germline V lookup: CDR1 SGHNT, CDR2 YENEEA. The CDR3 DNA follows: TGTGCCAGCAGCCTCCGGACTAGCGGGGGGCCAAACTACAATGAGCAGTTCTTC. Translation gives CASSLRTSGGPNYNEQFF.

The genes are TRBV9 and TRBJ2-3; 8 bases are a match to TRBD2. V shed 3 bases, J shed 11 bases, and the junction held 8 bases outside the gene matches. This CDR3 contains 13 residues. The germline CDR1 and CDR2 sequences are SGDLS and YYNGEE. The CDR3 region is CASSDPAGVMQYF. CDR3 bases: TGTGCCAGCAGCGATCCAGCGGGGGTCATGCAGTATTTT.

The J gene is TRBJ1-2, the V gene TRBV7-8, with 8 bases identical to TRBD1. V was pared by 5 bases and J by 4 bases, with 9 bases of the junction left unmatched. The CDR3 is 15 amino acids. Germline V gene data show CDR1 as SGHVS and CDR2 as FQNEAQ. DNA for the CDR3: TGTGCCAGCAGCGCCACGGACAGGGCGGGCTATGGCTACACCTTC. The encoded protein is CASSATDRAGYGYTF.

This clone came up a few times. The chain joins TRBV6-5 to TRBJ2-1, with 7 bases matching TRBD2. CDR1 MNHEY and CDR2 SVGAGI come from the germline V gene. The J segment lost 7 bases and the V segment lost 6 bases, leaving 9 bases of the junction unmatched. The CDR3 covers 14 residues. The CDR3 DNA sequence: TGTGCCAGCAGCTTCGGGCTAGCGGAGAATGAGCAGTTCTTC. Translated, it gives CASSFGLAENEQFF.

Regarding this clone: Because it lacks the conserved phenylalanine or tryptophan at the end, this CDR3 is likely a read error. The DNA is left out, because the CDR3 cannot be placed on it with certainty; the CDR3 is given as TCRdb lists it. The chain employs TRBV28 and TRBJ2-7; the listed D gene, TRBD1, was not tested against the DNA. The germline CDR1 and CDR2 sequences are MDHEN and SYDVKM. The CDR3 totals 12 residues, both ends included. This CDR3 is CASSLGSGTPLI.

J is TRBJ2-1 and V is TRBV19, with 9 bases matching TRBD2. V was pared by 3 bases and J by 10 bases, with 7 bases of the junction left unmatched. This CDR3 contains 14 residues. From germline, CDR1 is LNHDA and CDR2 SQIVND (reference sequence). The CDR3 is CASSIPGLAPEQFF. CDR3 in DNA: TGTGCCAGTAGTATCCCGGGACTAGCCCCCGAGCAGTTCTTC.

This chain joins TRBV9 and TRBJ2-1; D is possibly TRBD2 (6 bases). The CDR3 runs to 16 residues. V was cut by 2 bases and J by 1 base, with 13 bases left in between. Germline V gene sequence: CDR1 SGDLS, CDR2 YYNGEE. Written as DNA, the CDR3 is TGTGCCAGCAGCGTCAAAACCGGGACTTCCTACAATGAGCAGTTCTTC. Residues: CASSVKTGTSYNEQFF.

CDR3 amino acids: CASSLSGVTSTDTQYF. The CDR3 DNA reads as TGTGCCAGCAGTTTATCCGGGGTAACAAGCACAGATACGCAGTATTTT. This chain links TRBV27 with TRBJ2-3; TRBD2 might be the D (5 bases). The germline CDR1 and CDR2 sequences are MNHEY and SMNVEV (reference sequence). The CDR3 is 16 residues long. Trimming removed 0 bases at V and 0 bases at J, with 10 bases between.

The chain uses TRBV25-1 and TRBJ1-2; the match to TRBD1 covers 10 bases. Germline CDR1 and CDR2: MGHDK and SYGVNS. The junction had 5 bases not matched to a gene; V was cut back by 0 bases and J by 7 bases. The CDR3 is made up of 15 amino acids. CDR3 in amino acids: CASSEYEGQGSGYTF. CDR3 sequence (DNA): TGTGCCAGCAGTGAATATGAGGGACAGGGGTCTGGCTACACCTTC.

V usage is TRBV6-2 or TRBV6-3 and J usage is TRBJ1-2; D is possibly TRBD1 (5 bases). The V end was cut by 0 bases, the J end by 6 bases, with 8 bases between. CDR3 length: 13 amino acids. Germline lookup yields CDR1 MNHEY and CDR2 SVGEGT. CDR3 nucleotide sequence: TGTGCCAGCAGTTACTCTCCCAGGGATGGCTACACCTTC. Protein product: CASSYSPRDGYTF.

The gene calls are TRBV19 and TRBJ1-4, with 7 bases that match TRBD1. Germline CDR1 LNHDA, CDR2 SQIVND (reference sequence). The CDR3 is 12 residues long. V trimming: 9 bases; J trimming: 6 bases; junction bases outside the gene matches: 4. The CDR3 reads CASRGTDEKLFF. In nucleotides, the CDR3 is TGTGCCAGCCGAGGGACAGATGAAAAACTGTTTTTT.